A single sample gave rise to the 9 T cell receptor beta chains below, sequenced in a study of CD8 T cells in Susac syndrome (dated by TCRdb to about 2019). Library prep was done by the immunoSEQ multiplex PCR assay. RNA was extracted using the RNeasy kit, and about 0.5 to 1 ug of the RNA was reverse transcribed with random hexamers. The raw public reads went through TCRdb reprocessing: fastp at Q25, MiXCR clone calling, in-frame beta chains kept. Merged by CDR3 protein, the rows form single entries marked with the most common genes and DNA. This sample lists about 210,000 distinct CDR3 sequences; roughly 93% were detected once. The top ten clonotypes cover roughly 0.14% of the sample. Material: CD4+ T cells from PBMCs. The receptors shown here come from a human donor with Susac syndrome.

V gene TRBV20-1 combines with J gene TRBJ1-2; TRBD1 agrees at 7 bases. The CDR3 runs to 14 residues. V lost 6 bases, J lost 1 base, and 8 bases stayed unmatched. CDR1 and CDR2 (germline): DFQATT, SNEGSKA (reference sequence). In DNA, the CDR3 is TGCAGTGCCACGATGACAGGGCTTAACTATGGCTACACCTTC. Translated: CSATMTGLNYGYTF.

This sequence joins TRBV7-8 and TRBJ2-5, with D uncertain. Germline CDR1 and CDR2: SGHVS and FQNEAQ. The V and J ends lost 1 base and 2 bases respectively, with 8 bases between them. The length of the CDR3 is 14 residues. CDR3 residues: CASSLDEVQETQYF. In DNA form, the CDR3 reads TGTGCCAGCAGCTTAGACGAGGTACAAGAGACCCAGTACTTC.

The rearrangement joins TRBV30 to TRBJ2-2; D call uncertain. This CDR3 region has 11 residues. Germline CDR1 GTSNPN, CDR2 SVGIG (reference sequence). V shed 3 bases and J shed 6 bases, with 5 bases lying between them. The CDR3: CAWSPSGELFF. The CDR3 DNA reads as TGTGCCTGGAGCCCTTCCGGGGAGCTGTTTTTT.

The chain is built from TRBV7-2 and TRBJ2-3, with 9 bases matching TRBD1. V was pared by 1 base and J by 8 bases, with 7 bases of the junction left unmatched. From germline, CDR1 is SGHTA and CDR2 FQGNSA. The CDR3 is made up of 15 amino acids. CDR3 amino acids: CASSLGQGGTLTQYF. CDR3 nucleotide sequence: TGTGCCAGCAGCTTAGGACAGGGGGGGACCCTTACGCAGTATTTT.

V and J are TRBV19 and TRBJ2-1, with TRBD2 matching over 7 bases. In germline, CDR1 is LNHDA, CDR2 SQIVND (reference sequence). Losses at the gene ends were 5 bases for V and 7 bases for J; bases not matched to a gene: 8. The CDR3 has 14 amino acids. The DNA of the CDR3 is TGTGCCAGTAGTGGCGGGGGAGATCCTAATGAGCAGTTCTTC. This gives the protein CASSGGGDPNEQFF. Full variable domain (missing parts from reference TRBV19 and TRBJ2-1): DGGITQSPKYLFRKEGQNVTLSCEQNLNHDAMYWYRQDPGQGLRLIYYSQIVNDFQKGDIAEGYSVSREKKESFPLTVTSAQKNPTAFYLCASSGGGDPNEQFFGPGTRLTVL.

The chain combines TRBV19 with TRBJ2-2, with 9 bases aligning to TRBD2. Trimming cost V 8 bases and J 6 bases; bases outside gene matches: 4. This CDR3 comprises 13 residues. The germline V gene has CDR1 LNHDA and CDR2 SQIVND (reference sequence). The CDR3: CASRAGGSGELFF. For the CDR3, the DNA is TGTGCCAGTCGGGCGGGGGGGTCCGGGGAGCTGTTTTTT.

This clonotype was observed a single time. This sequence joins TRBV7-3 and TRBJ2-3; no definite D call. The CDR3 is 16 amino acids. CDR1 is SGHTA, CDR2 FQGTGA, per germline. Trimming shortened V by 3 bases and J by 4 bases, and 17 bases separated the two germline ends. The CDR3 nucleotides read TGTGCCAGCAGCTTCCGTGGCGACGGGCCGGCAGATACGCAGTATTTT. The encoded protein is CASSFRGDGPADTQYF.

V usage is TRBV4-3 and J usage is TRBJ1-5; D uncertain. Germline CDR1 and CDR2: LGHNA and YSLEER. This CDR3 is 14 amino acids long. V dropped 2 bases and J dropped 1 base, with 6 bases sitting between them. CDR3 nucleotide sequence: TGCGCCAGCAGCCAAAGCCCGAGCAATCAGCCCCAGCATTTT. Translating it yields CASSQSPSNQPQHF.

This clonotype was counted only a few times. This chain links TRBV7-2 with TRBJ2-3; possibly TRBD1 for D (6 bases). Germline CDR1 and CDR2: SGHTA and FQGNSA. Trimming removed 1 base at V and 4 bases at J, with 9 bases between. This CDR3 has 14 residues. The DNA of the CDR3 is TGTGCCAGCAGCTTAGTCGCAGGGGCAGATACGCAGTATTTT. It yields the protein CASSLVAGADTQYF.